This T cell receptor (beta chain) is drawn from a study of blood T cell repertoires in COVID-19. Whole-study context: Sample material is recorded as cDNA or gDNA derived from T cells, B-cell-depleted T cells, or PBMCs.

This clone was seen only a few times. In the same sample, other DNA sequences code for this CDR3. Trimming took 4 bases from V and 2 from J; bases not matched to a gene: 2. The CDR3 contains 15 residues. Germline assignment: CDR1 LGHDT and CDR2 YNNKEL (reference sequence). As originally analysed: How many nucleated cells were present was estimated from reference gene primer amplification. Profiling relied on immunoSEQ multiplex PCR, and the TCRdb table lists in-frame clones only, not all of them. V and J calls and clone size come straight from that table; D and trimming were deduced from the DNA. The sample contains 70,000 or so clones, around 86% of which appear only once.

The receptor was isolated from an elderly man with acute or convalescent COVID-19. The V gene is TRBV3-1 (or the pseudogene TRBV3-2), the J gene TRBJ2-3; TRBD2 matches at 11 bases. The material sequenced was peripheral blood. This CDR3 reads CASSLGLADTDTQYF. CDR3 in DNA: TGTGCCAGCAGCCTGGGACTAGCGGACACAGATACGCAGTATTTT.